This TCR beta chain was obtained from a study of cytomegalovirus exposure and HLA in healthy donors. Turning to the study itself: Some 85 million unique TCRs, all from HLA-typed donors, were included in an early release of the data. General study findings and limits: The study assumed roughly uniform donor sequencing depth for presence/absence analyses. According to an earlier analysis, most TCR beta V segments yielded productive rearrangements about 87% or about 30% of the time.

About this clone: Its target is unknown.

V lost 2 bases and J lost 4, with 18 bases in between. Germline values: CDR1 SGHRS, CDR2 YFSETQ. The CDR3 sequence is 16 residues long. Researchers ran the PCR with 60 Vbeta and 13 Jbeta primers. Only in-frame clones appear in the TCRdb table, and some are missing; sequencing was by immunoSEQ multiplex PCR. Among approximately 150,000 clones listed, roughly 74% were seen once. This clonotype was obtained from a woman in her late teens or twenties in good health and CMV-seropositive. J is TRBJ1-1 and V is TRBV5-1; D may be TRBD1 (6 bases). The specimen was PBMCs. The CDR3 here is CASSFMGHEMGTEAFF. CDR3 sequence (DNA): TGCGCCAGCAGCTTCATGGGACATGAAATGGGCACTGAAGCTTTCTTT.